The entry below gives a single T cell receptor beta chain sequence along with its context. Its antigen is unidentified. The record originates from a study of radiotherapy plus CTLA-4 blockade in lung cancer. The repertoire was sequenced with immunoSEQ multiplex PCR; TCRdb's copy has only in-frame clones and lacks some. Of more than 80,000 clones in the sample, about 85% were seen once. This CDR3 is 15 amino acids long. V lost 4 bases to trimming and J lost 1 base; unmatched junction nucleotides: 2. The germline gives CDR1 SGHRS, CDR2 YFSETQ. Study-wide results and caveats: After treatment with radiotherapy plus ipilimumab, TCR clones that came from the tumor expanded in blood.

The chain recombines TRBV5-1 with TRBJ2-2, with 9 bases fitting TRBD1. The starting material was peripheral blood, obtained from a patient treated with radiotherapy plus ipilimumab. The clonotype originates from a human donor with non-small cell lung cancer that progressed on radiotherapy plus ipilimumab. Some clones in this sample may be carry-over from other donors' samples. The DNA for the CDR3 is TGCGCCAGCAGCGGGGGACAGGGGAACACCGGGGAGCTGTTTTTT. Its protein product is CASSGGQGNTGELFF. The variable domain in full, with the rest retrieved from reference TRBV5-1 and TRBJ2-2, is KAGVTQTPRYLIKTRGQQVTLSCSPISGHRSVSWYQQTPGQGLQFLFEYFSETQRNKGNFPGRFSGRQFSNSRSEMNVSTLELGDSALYLCASSGGQGNTGELFFGEGSRLTVL.